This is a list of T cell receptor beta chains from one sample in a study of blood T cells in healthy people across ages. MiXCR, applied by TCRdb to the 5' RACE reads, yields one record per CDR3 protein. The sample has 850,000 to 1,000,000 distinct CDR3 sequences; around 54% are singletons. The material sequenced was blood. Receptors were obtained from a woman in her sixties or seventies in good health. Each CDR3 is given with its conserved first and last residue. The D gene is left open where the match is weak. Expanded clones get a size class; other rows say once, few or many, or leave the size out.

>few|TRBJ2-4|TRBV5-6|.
CASSIFTGFNIQYF
TGTGCCAGCAGCATCTTTACAGGGTTCAACATTCAGTACTTC
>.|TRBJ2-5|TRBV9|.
CASSVSRDPQETQYF
TGTGCCAGCAGCGTATCCAGGGATCCCCAAGAGACCCAGTACTTC
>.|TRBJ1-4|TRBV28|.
CASSLRGPVNEKLFF
TGTGCCAGCAGCCTCAGGGGCCCAGTTAATGAAAAACTGTTTTTT
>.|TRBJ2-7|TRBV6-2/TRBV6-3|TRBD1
CASSPFPGKSTGFQYEQYF
TGTGCCAGCAGCCCTTTTCCCGGGAAATCGACAGGGTTCCAATACGAGCAGTACTTC
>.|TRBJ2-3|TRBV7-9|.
CAPGGEPSAKQYF
TGTGCCCCGGGCGGGGAACCTAGCGCCAAACAGTATTTT
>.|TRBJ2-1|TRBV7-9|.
CASSFLEGEQFF
TGTGCCAGCAGCTTCCTGGAGGGGGAGCAGTTCTTC
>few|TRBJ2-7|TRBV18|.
CASSPRVGRGDEQYF
TGTGCCAGCTCACCACGAGTAGGCAGGGGGGACGAGCAGTACTTC
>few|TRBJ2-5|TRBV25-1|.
CASSPLTPSETQYF
TGTGCCAGCAGTCCCTTGACCCCGTCGGAGACCCAGTACTTC
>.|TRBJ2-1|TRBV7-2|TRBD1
CASSLTGQEYNEQFF
TGTGCCAGCAGCTTAACGGGACAGGAGTACAATGAGCAGTTCTTC
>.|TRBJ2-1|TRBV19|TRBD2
CASMPGLAGQNEQFF
TGTGCCAGTATGCCGGGACTAGCGGGACAAAATGAGCAGTTCTTC
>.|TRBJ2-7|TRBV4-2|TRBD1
CASSQADRGAYEQYF
TGTGCCAGCAGCCAAGCTGACAGGGGCGCCTACGAGCAGTACTTC
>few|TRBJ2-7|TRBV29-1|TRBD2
CSVETSGRAAQYF
TGCAGCGTTGAAACTAGCGGGAGGGCGGCGCAGTACTTC
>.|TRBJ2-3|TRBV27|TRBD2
CASISLAGPADTQYF
TGTGCCAGCATTTCCCTAGCGGGACCCGCAGATACGCAGTATTTT
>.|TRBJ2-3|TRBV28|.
CASSSASRLDTQYF
TGTGCCAGCAGTTCGGCTTCTAGATTAGATACGCAGTATTTT
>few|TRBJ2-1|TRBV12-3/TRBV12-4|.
CASTPRQGGLNEQFF
TGTGCCAGCACCCCGCGGCAGGGGGGCCTCAATGAGCAGTTCTTC
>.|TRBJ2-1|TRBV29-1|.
CSVGPPNNEQFF
TGCAGCGTTGGCCCCCCGAACAATGAGCAGTTCTTC
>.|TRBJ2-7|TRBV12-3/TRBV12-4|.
CASNYDSDGYEQYF
TGTGCCAGCAACTATGACAGTGATGGCTACGAGCAGTACTTC
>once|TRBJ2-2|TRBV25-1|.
CATGGRLNTGELFF
TGTGCCACAGGTGGCAGGCTGAACACCGGGGAGCTGTTTTTT
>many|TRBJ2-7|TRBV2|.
CASGIRGSSYEQYF
TGTGCCAGCGGGATCAGGGGATCGTCCTACGAGCAGTACTTC
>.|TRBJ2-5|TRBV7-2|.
CASSLRNHNEQYF
TGTGCCAGCAGCTTACGCAATCACAATGAGCAGTACTTC
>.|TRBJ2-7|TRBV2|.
CASIDLESYEQYF
TGTGCCAGCATTGACTTAGAGTCCTACGAGCAGTACTTC
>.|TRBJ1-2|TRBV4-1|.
CASSQAGPANYGYTF
TGCGCCAGCAGCCAAGCAGGACCCGCTAACTATGGCTACACCTTC
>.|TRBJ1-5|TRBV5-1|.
CASSLGLGAGQPQHF
TGCGCCAGCAGCTTGGGTCTGGGGGCTGGTCAGCCCCAGCATTTT
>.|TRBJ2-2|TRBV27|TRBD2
CASSLSPLAGIPFRELFF
TGTGCCAGCAGTTTATCACCCCTAGCGGGAATACCCTTCAGGGAGCTGTTTTTT
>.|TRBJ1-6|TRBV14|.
CASRRTGGGSYNSPLHF
TGCGCCAGCAGGCGGACCGGGGGGGGATCCTATAATTCACCCCTCCACTTT
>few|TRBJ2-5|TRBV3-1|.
CASSRGDRALQETQYF
TGTGCCAGCAGCCGCGGGGACCGAGCTCTCCAAGAGACCCAGTACTTC
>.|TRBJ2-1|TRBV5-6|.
CASRPYGRWGQFF
TGTGCCAGCAGGCCTTACGGCCGATGGGGGCAGTTCTTC
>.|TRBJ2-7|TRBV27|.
CASSLKQNYEQYF
TGTGCCAGCAGTTTAAAACAGAACTACGAGCAGTACTTC
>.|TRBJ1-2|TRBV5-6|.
CASSLRERGYTF
TGTGCCAGCAGCTTGAGAGAGCGCGGCTACACCTTC
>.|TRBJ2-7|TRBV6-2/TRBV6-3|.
CASSYSSGRLLYEQYF
TGTGCCAGCAGTTATAGCAGCGGACGACTACTCTACGAGCAGTACTTC
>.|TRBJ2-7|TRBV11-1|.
CASSPGRIYEQYF
TGTGCCAGCAGCCCCGGACGGATCTACGAGCAGTACTTC
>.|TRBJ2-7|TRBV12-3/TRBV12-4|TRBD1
CACSMGQNLREQYF
TGTGCCTGCAGCATGGGACAGAACCTGAGGGAGCAGTACTTC
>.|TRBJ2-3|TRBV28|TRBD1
CASISRGQIGDTQYF
TGTGCCAGCATTAGCAGGGGGCAGATCGGAGATACGCAGTATTTT
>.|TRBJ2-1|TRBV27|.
CASQEARGVGEQFF
TGTGCCAGCCAGGAGGCCCGAGGTGTTGGTGAGCAGTTCTTC
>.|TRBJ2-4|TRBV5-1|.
CASSLHGGIQYF
TGCGCCAGCAGCTTGCATGGCGGCATTCAGTACTTC
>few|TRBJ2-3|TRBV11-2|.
CASSLERTQDTQYF
TGTGCCAGCAGCTTAGAAAGGACGCAAGATACGCAGTATTTT
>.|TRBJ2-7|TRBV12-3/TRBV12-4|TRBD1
CASRSRDRRSYEQYF
TGTGCCAGCCGCTCCCGGGACAGGAGATCCTACGAGCAGTACTTC
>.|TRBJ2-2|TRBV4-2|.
CASSQGPYGLTGELFF
TGTGCCAGCAGCCAAGGACCCTATGGTCTCACCGGGGAGCTGTTTTTT
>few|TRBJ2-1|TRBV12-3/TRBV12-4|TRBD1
CASTLGGQGVNEQFF
TGTGCCAGCACCTTAGGGGGACAGGGTGTGAATGAGCAGTTCTTC
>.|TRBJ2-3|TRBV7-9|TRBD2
CASSRGLAGYTDTQYF
TGTGCCAGCAGCCGTGGACTAGCGGGATACACAGATACGCAGTATTTT
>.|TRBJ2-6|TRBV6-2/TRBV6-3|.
CASSYVAAGANVLTF
TGTGCCAGCAGTTACGTAGCGGCTGGGGCCAACGTCCTGACTTTC
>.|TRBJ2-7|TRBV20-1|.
CSAQPSLYEQYF
TGCAGTGCTCAACCCAGCCTCTACGAGCAGTACTTC
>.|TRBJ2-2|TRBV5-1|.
CASSPGTANTGELFF
TGTGCCAGCTCACCAGGGACTGCGAACACCGGGGAGCTGTTTTTT
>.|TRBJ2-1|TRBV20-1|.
CSARNLNEQFF
TGCAGTGCTAGAAACTTGAATGAGCAGTTCTTC
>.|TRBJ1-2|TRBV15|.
CATSPNGGGYGYTF
TGTGCCACCAGCCCTAACGGGGGGGGCTATGGCTACACCTTC
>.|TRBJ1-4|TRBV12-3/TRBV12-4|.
CASSLGKRGNEKLFF
TGTGCCAGCAGTTTAGGCAAGAGGGGTAATGAAAAACTGTTTTTT
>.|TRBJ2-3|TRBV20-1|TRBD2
CSAVSGSHYTDTQYF
TGCAGTGCTGTTAGCGGGAGCCATTACACAGATACGCAGTATTTT
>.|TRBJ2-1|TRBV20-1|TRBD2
CSARGLDVEQFF
TGCAGTGCTAGGGGACTAGACGTTGAGCAGTTCTTC
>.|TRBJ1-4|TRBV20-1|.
CSARIGQMATNEKLFF
TGCAGTGCTAGAATCGGACAGATGGCAACTAATGAAAAACTGTTTTTT
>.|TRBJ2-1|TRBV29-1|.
CSVGLATYNEQFF
TGCAGCGTTGGGCTAGCGACCTACAATGAGCAGTTCTTC
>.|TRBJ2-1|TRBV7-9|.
CASSPRVGKTYNEQFF
TGTGCCAGCAGCCCCCGAGTGGGGAAGACCTACAATGAGCAGTTCTTC
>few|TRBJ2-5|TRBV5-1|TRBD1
CASSLAKVGGTGYQETQYF
TGCGCCAGCAGCTTGGCCAAAGTTGGCGGGACAGGGTACCAAGAGACCCAGTACTTC
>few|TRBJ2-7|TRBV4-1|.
CASSQVEARVGSTYEQYF
TGCGCCAGCAGCCAAGTCGAGGCGAGGGTCGGTTCTACCTACGAGCAGTACTTC
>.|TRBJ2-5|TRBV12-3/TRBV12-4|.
CASSCLGAETQYF
TGTGCCAGCAGTTGCTTGGGGGCGGAGACCCAGTACTTC
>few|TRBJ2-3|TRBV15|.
CATSRYFSSGTSTDTQYF
TGTGCCACCAGCAGATATTTCTCAAGCGGTACTAGCACAGATACGCAGTATTTT
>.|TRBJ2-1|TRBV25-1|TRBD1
CASSETGNNEQFF
TGTGCCAGCAGTGAGACAGGGAACAACGAGCAGTTCTTC
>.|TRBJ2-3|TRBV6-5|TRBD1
CASRNADRGRTDTQYF
TGTGCCAGCAGAAACGCGGACAGGGGGAGGACAGATACGCAGTATTTT
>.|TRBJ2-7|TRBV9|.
CASSVGAGRSYEQYF
TGTGCCAGCAGCGTAGGGGCGGGACGGTCTTACGAGCAGTACTTC
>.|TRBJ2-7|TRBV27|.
CASTPSGGTRHYEQYF
TGTGCCAGCACCCCCTCAGGGGGGACTAGGCACTACGAGCAGTACTTC
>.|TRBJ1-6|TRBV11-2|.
CASNLQGDSPLHF
TGTGCCAGCAATTTACAGGGAGATTCACCCCTCCACTTT